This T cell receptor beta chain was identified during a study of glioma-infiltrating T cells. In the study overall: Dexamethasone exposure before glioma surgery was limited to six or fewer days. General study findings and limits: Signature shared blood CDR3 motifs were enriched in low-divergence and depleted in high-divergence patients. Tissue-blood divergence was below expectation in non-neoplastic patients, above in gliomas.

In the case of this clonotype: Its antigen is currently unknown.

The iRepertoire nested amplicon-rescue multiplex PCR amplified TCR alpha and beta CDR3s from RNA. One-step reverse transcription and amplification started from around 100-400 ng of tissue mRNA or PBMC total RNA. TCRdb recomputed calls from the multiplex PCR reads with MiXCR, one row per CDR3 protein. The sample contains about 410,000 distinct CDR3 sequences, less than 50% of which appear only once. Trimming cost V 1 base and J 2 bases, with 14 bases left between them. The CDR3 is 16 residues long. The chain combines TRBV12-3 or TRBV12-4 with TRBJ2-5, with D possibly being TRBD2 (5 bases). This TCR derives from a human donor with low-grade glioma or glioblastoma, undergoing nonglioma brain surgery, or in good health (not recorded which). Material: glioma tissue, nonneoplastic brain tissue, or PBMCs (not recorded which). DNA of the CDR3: TGTGCCAGCAGTTTAGGTGGCTCCCGGGATCAAGAGACCCAGTACTTC. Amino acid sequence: CASSLGGSRDQETQYF.